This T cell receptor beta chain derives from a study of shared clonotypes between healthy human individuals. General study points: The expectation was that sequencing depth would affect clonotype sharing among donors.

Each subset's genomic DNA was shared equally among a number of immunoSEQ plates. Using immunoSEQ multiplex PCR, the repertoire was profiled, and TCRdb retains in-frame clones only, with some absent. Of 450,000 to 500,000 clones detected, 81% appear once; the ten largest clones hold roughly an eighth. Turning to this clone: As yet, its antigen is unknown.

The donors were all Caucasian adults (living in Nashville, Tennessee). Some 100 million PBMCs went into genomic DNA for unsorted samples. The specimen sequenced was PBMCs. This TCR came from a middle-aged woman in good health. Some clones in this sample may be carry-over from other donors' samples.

The CDR3, as DNA: TGTGCCAGCAGTTGGACGGGGTCGCGGACTGAAGCTTTCTTT. Protein product: CASSWTGSRTEAFF. The chain employs TRBV6-1 and TRBJ1-1; no definite D call. V was cut by 5 bases and J by 5 bases, with 15 bases left in between. Germline lookup yields CDR1 MNHNS and CDR2 SASEGT. The CDR3 is 14 residues long.